The present entry profiles one TCR beta chain with its context. There is no known antigen for this receptor. Per-base quality was not reported, and no clone a single base away is much larger than it. The receptor library was made with the immunoSEQ multiplex PCR assay. The multiplex PCR relied on a mix of 60 forward primers for TCR Vbeta segments and 13 reverse primers for TCR Jbeta segments. The CDR3 region of rearranged TCR beta genes was amplified from genomic DNA by a multiplex PCR assay. On the Illumina HiSeq System, the amplified TCR beta libraries were sequenced as 87-base-pair reads. The source study handled its data this way. A later analysis tallied tens of millions of unique TCR beta chains across the 650 to 750 repertoires, and roughly 11 million of those chains were shared by two or more donors. Raw reads were error-corrected and collapsed into unique sequences by a nearest-neighbor algorithm in which closely related sequences were merged to remove PCR and sequencing errors. Alignment of CDR3 sequences to IMGT reference sequences was used to assign V, D and J gene segments. For a sequence to be retained, a match of at least six nucleotides was required to both a V gene segment and a J gene segment. A rearrangement was called productive if the CDR3 had no stop codons and remained in frame with V and J, and every other rearrangement was called non-productive. Following IMGT convention, CDR3 was defined as the stretch from the second conserved V-encoded cysteine up to the conserved J-encoded phenylalanine. Sequences without an unambiguous match to a single V gene segment were excluded from the earlier analysis of a few hundred of the donors. An earlier analysis of under 750 of the donors called V segments functional above 56.7% productive rearrangements and segregating when the between-donor standard deviation exceeded 5%. A statistical classification framework was built for diagnosing cytomegalovirus status from the catalog of TCR beta chain sequences. A later analysis assigned V and J genes by comparing TCR nucleotide sequences with IMGT/GENE-DB human TR gene sequences. The TCRdist pipeline was used in a later analysis to assign CDR3 sequences and most-parsimonious VDJ recombination scenarios. A later analysis defined each TCR beta chain by its CDR3 amino acid sequence plus V-gene family, and excluded reads lacking a unique V-gene family. In a later analysis, around 650 highly shared, low-generation-probability nucleotide sequences were removed to address suspected cross-contamination and a sequencing artifact. A later analysis calculated a clonal expansion index for each public chain from normalized within-repertoire ranks of inferred template counts. Generation probabilities in a later analysis came from a VDJ recombination model fitted to out-of-frame rearrangements, and those results were checked against IGoR. In a later analysis, TCR-TCR, TCR-HLA and TCR-CMV co-occurrence was scored with hypergeometric tests, and a repertoire-size bias correction was applied to TCR pairs. In a later analysis, false discovery rates were estimated by permuting HLA or CMV assignments 20 times. In a later analysis, co-occurring TCRs were grouped with DBSCAN, and TCRdist sequence similarity was added when clustering was performed within HLA-allele-positive subsets. For co-occurrence clustering, repertoires with fewer than 30,000 or more than 120,000 public chains were excluded, along with five or six repertoires with anomalous nucleotide sharing. Here the immuneACCESS table is served through TCRdb, limited to in-frame sequences with V and J called. Missing clones are a known gap in these copies; in checked studies unresolved V genes cover under half, and the rest lacks a known reason. That table gives V, J and clone size, and the DNA gave D and trimming. The sample yields some 150,000 clones; about 82% were counted once. The ten top clones hold 0.77% of the sample.

The cohort was made up of 500 to 850 healthy bone marrow donors. All cohort members were sampled while nominally healthy, although unrecorded immune exposures were likely present. The donor was CMV seronegative and was included in the group of a few hundred seronegative cohort members. A peripheral blood sample was provided by each donor, and peripheral blood mononuclear cells were used for TCR beta sequencing. Genomic DNA was extracted from the blood cell samples with the Qiagen DNeasy Blood Extraction Kit. This sample stems from a study of cytomegalovirus exposure and HLA in healthy donors (TCRdb year 2017). Context from the whole study: According to an earlier analysis of 587 of the donors, 150 million to 200 million T cells yielded 120 million or so unique TCR beta sequences and approximately 300 Gb of sequence data. Roughly 300 gigabases of sequencing data and roughly 90 million unique TCR sequences were included in an early release covering 500 to 750 HLA-typed donors. Of the roughly 410 genotyped donors, 65% to 90% were placed in the genetic ancestry cluster associated with self-reported Caucasian donors. The study aimed to test whether cataloging public T cell receptors could reveal signatures of past pathogen exposure. The study used immunosequencing to profile the T cell repertoires of several hundred subjects and linked those repertoires to cytomegalovirus serostatus. Along with the approximately 650-subject first cohort, a separate validation cohort of over a hundred different subjects was used. To predict cytomegalovirus infection status, the study brought together high-throughput TCR immunosequencing, statistical association of individual TCRs with disease status, and machine learning. To study patterns of TCR occurrence, a later analysis re-analyzed previously published TCR beta repertoires from 500 to 850 donors and added high-resolution HLA genotyping. The later analysis used no new phenotypic data to find candidate immune exposures, relying instead on TCR beta sequences and their occurrence across donors. An earlier analysis of around 640 of the donors used high-throughput TCR beta sequencing to judge whether each TCR beta V gene segment behaved as functional or pseudogenic. Alongside the repertoire data, information on donor age, sex, ethnicity and CMV serostatus was compiled. In a later genetic analysis, genome-wide SNP genotypes for about three fifths of the roughly 670 donors were used, and that subset was treated as a discovery cohort. Every repertoire in the discovery cohort had been generated on one and the same sequencing platform. Class I and class II HLA loci were covered by the typing at four-digit resolution. Typing coverage differed by locus: A, B, C, DRB1 and DQB1 were typed in roughly 620-630 donors, DQA1 in 500 to 550, DPA1 in around 610, and DPB1 in just under 490. Four to six DR-DQ haplotypes were handled as single units for association and clustering, since linkage in the cohort was strong. On average, around 240,000 unique TCR beta nucleotide sequences were sequenced per donor among a few hundred genotyped donors of the cohort, with approximately 18% of those sequences being non-productive. Paper-wide results and their limitations: Compared with the roughly 600-donor mean, donors in an Asian-associated ancestry cluster had fewer N-insertions in productive TCRs, according to a later genetic analysis. Strong co-occurrence of HLA alleles, especially DR and DQ, made assigning TCR associations to individual alleles difficult. Most TCR sequences were observed very rarely across donors, whereas some public TCRs were present in many individuals. Sequencing depth was assumed to be roughly uniform across donors in the presence/absence analyses, though that assumption may not hold. In a later analysis, the rate of TCR association differed among HLA loci, with DRB1 alleles having the most associated TCRs and HLA-C alleles having the fewest. The authors suggested that the approach could potentially be generalized to other disease states and immunological phenotypes. A further reported finding was that TCR beta sequences accurately predicted the HLA-A and HLA-B alleles for most subjects in the first cohort. Because some donors lacked HLA typing at each locus, the association tests relied only on the typed subset. A few of the identified cytomegalovirus-associated TCR beta chains were confirmed in vitro to be specific for cytomegalovirus antigens. The earlier analysis of approximately 590 of the donors excluded roughly 17 rarely observed V segments, including chromosome 9 orphons, because counts were too low. A group of highly shared sequence variants was considered likely to be a technical artifact of the sequencing pipeline. The classifier was reported to diagnose cytomegalovirus status with high specificity and sensitivity in both the original and validation cohorts. In a later analysis, HLA-associated TCR beta chains showed more clonal expansion and lower generation probabilities than non-associated chains that were equally common. According to a later analysis, parvovirus B19, influenza, CMV and Epstein-Barr virus appeared linked to several top co-occurrence clusters. An earlier analysis of roughly 570 of the donors showed that most TCR beta V segments appeared in productive rearrangements either about 87% or about 30% of the time, which broadly matched IMGT annotations. According to a later analysis, most CMV-associated TCR beta chains appeared to be HLA-restricted, and the HLA associations seemed to be driven largely by CMV exposure. In a later analysis, around 17,000 TCR beta sequences were associated with specific HLA alleles at a false discovery rate of 0.05. A total of 164 TCR beta chains were listed by the study as associated with cytomegalovirus. This cohort had only TCR beta chains sequenced, and the lack of alpha or paired-chain data limited which features could be detected. An association between a missense DCLRE1C variant and V-gene and J-gene trimming of TCR beta chains was found in a later genetic analysis and replicated in an independent cohort. Linkage disequilibrium might explain the correlated functional status among segregating V segments, but an unknown experimental factor could not be excluded. For the cohort, immune exposure information was limited to CMV serostatus.

Sequences were obtained from PBMCs. The TCR was taken from a woman under 30 in good health and CMV-seronegative.

The DNA sequence is TGTGCCAGCAGTTCCCGGTCGCGAAACACTGAAGCTTTCTTT. Its protein reads: CASSSRSRNTEAFF. Recombination linked TRBV28 to TRBJ1-1; there is no confident call for the D gene. Measured from the cysteine to the phenylalanine, the CDR3 is 14 residues long. Only CDR3 DNA is held: 42 bases, read in frame from base 1. CDR1 is given as MDHEN and CDR2 as SYDVKM, both from the germline V gene. V loses 4 bases, J loses 2 bases, and the germline ends lie 11 bases apart.